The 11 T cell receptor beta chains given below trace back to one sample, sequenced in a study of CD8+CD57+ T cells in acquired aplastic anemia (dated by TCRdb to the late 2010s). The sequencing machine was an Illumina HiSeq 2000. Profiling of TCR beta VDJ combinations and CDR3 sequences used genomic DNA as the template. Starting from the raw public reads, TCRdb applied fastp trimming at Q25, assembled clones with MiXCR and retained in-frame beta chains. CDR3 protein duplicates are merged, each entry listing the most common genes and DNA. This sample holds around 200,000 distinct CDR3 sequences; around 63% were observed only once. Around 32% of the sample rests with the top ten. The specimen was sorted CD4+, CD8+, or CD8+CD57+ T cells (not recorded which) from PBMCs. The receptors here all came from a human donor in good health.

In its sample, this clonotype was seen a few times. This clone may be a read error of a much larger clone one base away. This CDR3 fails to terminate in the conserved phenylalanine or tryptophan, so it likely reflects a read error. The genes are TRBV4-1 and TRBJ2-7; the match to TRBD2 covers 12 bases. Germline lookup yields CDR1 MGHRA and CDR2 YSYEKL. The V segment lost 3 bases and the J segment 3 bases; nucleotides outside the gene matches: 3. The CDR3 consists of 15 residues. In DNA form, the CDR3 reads TGCGCCAGCAGCCAGGCTAGCGGGGGGGTCTACGAGCAGTACTGC. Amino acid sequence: CASSQASGGVYEQYC.

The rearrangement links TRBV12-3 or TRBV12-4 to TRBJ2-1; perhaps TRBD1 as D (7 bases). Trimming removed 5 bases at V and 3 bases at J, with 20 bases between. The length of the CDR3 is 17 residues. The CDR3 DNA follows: TGTGCCAGCAGTGAGGAGGGGGACAGAGGTCACTACAATGAGCAGTTCTTC. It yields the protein CASSEEGDRGHYNEQFF.

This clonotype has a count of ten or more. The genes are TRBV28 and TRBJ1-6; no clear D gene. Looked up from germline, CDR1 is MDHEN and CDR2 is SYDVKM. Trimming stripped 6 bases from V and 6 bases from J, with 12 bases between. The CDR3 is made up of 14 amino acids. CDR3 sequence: CASRPRLGNSPLHF. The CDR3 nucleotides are TGTGCCAGCAGACCCAGGCTCGGTAATTCACCCCTCCACTTT.

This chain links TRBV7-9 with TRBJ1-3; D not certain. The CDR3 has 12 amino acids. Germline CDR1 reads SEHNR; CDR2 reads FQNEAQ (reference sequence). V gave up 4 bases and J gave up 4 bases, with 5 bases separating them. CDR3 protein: CASSYDGNTIYF. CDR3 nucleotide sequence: TGTGCCAGCAGCTACGACGGAAACACCATATATTTT.

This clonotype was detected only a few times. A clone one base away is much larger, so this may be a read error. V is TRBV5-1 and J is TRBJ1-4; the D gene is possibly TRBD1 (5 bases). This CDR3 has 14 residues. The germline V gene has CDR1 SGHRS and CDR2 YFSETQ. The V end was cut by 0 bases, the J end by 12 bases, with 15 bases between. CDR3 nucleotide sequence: TGCGCCAGCAGCTTGGTGTCCTGGGGGGAAGAACTGTTTTTT. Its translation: CASSLVSWGEELFF.

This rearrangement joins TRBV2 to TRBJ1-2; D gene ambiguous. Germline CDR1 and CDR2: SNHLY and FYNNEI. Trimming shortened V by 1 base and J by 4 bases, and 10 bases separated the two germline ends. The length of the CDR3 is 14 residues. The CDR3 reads CASSEEVAGYGYTF. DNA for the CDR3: TGTGCCAGCAGTGAAGAGGTAGCGGGCTATGGCTACACCTTC.

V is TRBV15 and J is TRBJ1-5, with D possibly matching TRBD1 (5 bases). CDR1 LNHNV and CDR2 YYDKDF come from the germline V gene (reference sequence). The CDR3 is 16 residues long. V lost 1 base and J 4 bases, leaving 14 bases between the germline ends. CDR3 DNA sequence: TGTGCCACCAGCAGAGCGGGGCAGGGATGGAATCAGCCCCAGCATTTT. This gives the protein CATSRAGQGWNQPQHF.

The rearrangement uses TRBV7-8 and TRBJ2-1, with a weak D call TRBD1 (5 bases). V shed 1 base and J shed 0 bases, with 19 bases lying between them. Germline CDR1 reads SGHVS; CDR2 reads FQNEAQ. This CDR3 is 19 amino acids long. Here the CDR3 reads CASSLVGRATRSSYNEQFF. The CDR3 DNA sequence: TGTGCCAGCAGCTTAGTAGGCAGGGCTACCCGGAGCTCCTACAATGAGCAGTTCTTC.

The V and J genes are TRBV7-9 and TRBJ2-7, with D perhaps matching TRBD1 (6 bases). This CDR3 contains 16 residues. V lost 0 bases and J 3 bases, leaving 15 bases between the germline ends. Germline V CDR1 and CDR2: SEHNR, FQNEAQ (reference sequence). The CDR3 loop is CASSLAKTGPVYEQYF. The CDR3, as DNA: TGTGCCAGCAGCTTAGCCAAGACAGGCCCTGTCTACGAGCAGTACTTC.

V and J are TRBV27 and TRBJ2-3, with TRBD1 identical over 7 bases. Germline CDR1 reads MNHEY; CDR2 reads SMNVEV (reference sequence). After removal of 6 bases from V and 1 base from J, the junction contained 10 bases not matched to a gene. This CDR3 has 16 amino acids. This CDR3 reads CASRPSTGIRTDTQYF. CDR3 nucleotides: TGTGCCAGCAGGCCATCGACAGGGATCCGCACAGATACGCAGTATTTT.

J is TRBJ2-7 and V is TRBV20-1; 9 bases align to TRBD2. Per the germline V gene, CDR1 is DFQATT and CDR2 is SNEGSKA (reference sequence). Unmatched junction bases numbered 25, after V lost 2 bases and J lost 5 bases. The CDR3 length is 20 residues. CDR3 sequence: CSARPPHGGGGVRGVNEQYF. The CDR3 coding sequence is TGCAGTGCTAGACCACCCCACGGGGGCGGGGGGGTGCGAGGCGTCAACGAGCAGTACTTC.